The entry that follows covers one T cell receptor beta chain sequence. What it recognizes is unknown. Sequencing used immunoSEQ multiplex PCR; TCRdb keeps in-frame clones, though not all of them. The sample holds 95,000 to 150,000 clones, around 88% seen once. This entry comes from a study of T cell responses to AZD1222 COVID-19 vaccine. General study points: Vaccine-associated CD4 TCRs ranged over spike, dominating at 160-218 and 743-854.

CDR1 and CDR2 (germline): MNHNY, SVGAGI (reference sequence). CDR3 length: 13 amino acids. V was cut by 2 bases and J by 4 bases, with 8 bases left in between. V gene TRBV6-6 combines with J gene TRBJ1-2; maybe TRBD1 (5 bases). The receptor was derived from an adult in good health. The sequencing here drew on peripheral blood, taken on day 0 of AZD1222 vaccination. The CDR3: CASSYRGGYGYTF. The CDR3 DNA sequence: TGTGCCAGCAGTTACAGGGGCGGCTATGGCTACACCTTC.